Presented here are 27 T cell receptor beta chains from one specimen sequenced in a study of blood T cell repertoires in COVID-19 (dated by TCRdb to the early 2020s). The method behind the library was the immunoSEQ multiplex PCR assay. TCRdb limited this immuneACCESS table to in-frame rearrangements with V and J called. A share of clones is missing; checked studies link under half to unresolved V genes, and the rest is unexplained. Within this sample are 250,000 to 400,000 clones, with about 87% of them counted one time only. The ten biggest clones cover approximately 1.6% of the sample. The sequencing sample was made of peripheral blood. The receptors come from a woman aged 30 to 39 with COVID-19, enrolled during active disease.

The chain is built from TRBV7-6 and TRBJ2-3; D unresolved. The germline V gene has CDR1 SGHVS and CDR2 FNYEAQ. The CDR3 consists of 11 residues. V was pared by 5 bases and J by 8 bases, with 8 bases between. This chain's CDR3 is CASSAESTQYF. The DNA for the CDR3 is TGTGCCAGCAGCGCGGAGAGTACGCAGTATTTT.

The gene calls are TRBV7-9 and TRBJ1-1; 7 positions match TRBD1. This CDR3 spans 14 amino acids. Germline-derived CDR1 and CDR2 are SEHNR and FQNEAQ (reference sequence). V shed 5 bases, J shed 0 bases, and the junction held 3 bases outside the gene matches. The CDR3 protein is CASSGDRMNTEAFF. The CDR3 nucleotides read TGTGCCAGCAGCGGGGACAGAATGAACACTGAAGCTTTCTTT. The entire variable domain, with the rest obtained from reference TRBV7-9 and TRBJ1-1, is as follows: DTGVSQNPRHKITKRGQNVTFRCDPISEHNRLYWYRQTLGQGPEFLTYFQNEAQLEKSRLLSDRFSAERPKGSFSTLEIQRTEQGDSAMYLCASSGDRMNTEAFFGQGTRLTVV.

The rearrangement uses TRBV12-3 or TRBV12-4 and TRBJ2-5; D is unclear. The V end lost 4 bases, the J end lost 5 bases, and 11 bases lay between the germline ends. There are 13 residues in the CDR3. The CDR3 nucleotides read TGTGCCAGCAGTTCCAAGTCCCGGGAGACCCAGTACTTC. The encoded protein is CASSSKSRETQYF.

The V call is TRBV6-5, the J call TRBJ1-2; maybe TRBD1 (6 bases). This CDR3 has 11 amino acids. With 8 bases removed from V and 2 bases from J, the gap between germline ends came to 6 bases. CDR1 and CDR2 (germline): MNHEY, SVGAGI. The CDR3 DNA follows: TGTGCCAGCGGGGGCAACTATGGCTACACCTTC. Its protein product is CASGGNYGYTF.

The chain employs TRBV30 and TRBJ2-7, with TRBD1 matching over 7 bases. The CDR3 sequence is 16 residues long. J was trimmed by 2 bases and V by 0 bases; bases with no gene match: 10. Germline V gene lookup returns CDR1 GTSNPN and CDR2 SVGIG (reference sequence). The CDR3 is CAWSVLIGQDPYEQYF. CDR3 in DNA: TGTGCCTGGAGTGTACTCATCGGACAGGATCCCTACGAGCAGTACTTC.

This rearrangement joins TRBV9 to TRBJ1-6; TRBD1 agrees at 7 bases. CDR1 and CDR2 from the germline V gene are SGDLS and YYNGEE. The CDR3 has 17 residues. V dropped 0 bases and J dropped 4; count of bases not matched to a gene: 7. This CDR3 is CASSVGGRGVYNSPLHF. In DNA form, the CDR3 reads TGTGCCAGCAGCGTAGGAGGCAGGGGGGTATATAATTCACCCCTCCACTTT.

The chain carries TRBV5-1 and TRBJ1-1; D gene unclear. The CDR3 is 14 residues long. Germline-derived CDR1 and CDR2 are SGHRS and YFSETQ. Trimming removed 4 bases at V and 0 bases at J, with 10 bases between. The chain's CDR3 is CASSAGAMNTEAFF. CDR3 DNA sequence: TGCGCCAGCAGCGCGGGTGCCATGAACACTGAAGCTTTCTTT. Using reference TRBV5-1 and TRBJ1-1 for the parts outside the CDR3, the full variable domain is KAGVTQTPRYLIKTRGQQVTLSCSPISGHRSVSWYQQTPGQGLQFLFEYFSETQRNKGNFPGRFSGRQFSNSRSEMNVSTLELGDSALYLCASSAGAMNTEAFFGQGTRLTVV.

The chain joins TRBV29-1 to TRBJ1-2, with D perhaps matching TRBD1 (5 bases). Germline V gene lookup returns CDR1 SQVTM and CDR2 ANQGSEA. The CDR3 has 12 amino acids. V was trimmed by 0 bases and J by 10 bases, leaving 12 bases between them. CDR3 nucleotide sequence: TGCAGCGTTGAAGAAGCTCCCAGGGCCTACACCTTC. Translated: CSVEEAPRAYTF.

This sequence joins TRBV6-2 or TRBV6-3 and TRBJ2-3; 16 positions match TRBD2. The CDR3 sequence is 15 residues long. Germline V gives CDR1 MNHEY, CDR2 SVGEGT. Losses at the gene ends were 0 bases for V and 14 bases for J; bases not matched to a gene: 5. The DNA of the CDR3 is TGTGCCAGCAGTTACTCCGGGACTAGCGGGGGGGCCCGGTATTTT. Translated, it gives CASSYSGTSGGARYF.

V and J are TRBV13 and TRBJ1-4; D might be TRBD1 (5 bases). V shed 6 bases and J shed 2 bases, with 19 bases lying between them. CDR1 and CDR2 from the germline V gene are PRHDT and FYEKMQ (reference sequence). This CDR3 region has 17 residues. The CDR3 DNA sequence: TGTGCCAGCAGAGCCCCGGGGGTTGCAGGGACTAATGAAAAACTGTTTTTT. It is translated as CASRAPGVAGTNEKLFF. The whole variable domain, remainder taken from reference TRBV13 and TRBJ1-4, is AAGVIQSPRHLIKEKRETATLKCYPIPRHDTVYWYQQGPGQDPQFLISFYEKMQSDKGSIPDRFSAQQFSDYHSELNMSSLELGDSALYFCASRAPGVAGTNEKLFFGSGTQLSVL.

The genes are TRBV5-1 and TRBJ2-5; 8 bases agree with TRBD1. This CDR3 is built from 14 residues. V dropped 3 bases and J dropped 2; count of bases not matched to a gene: 3. Germline CDR1 SGHRS, CDR2 YFSETQ. The CDR3, as DNA: TGCGCCAGCAGCTGGACAGGGAGGCAAGAGACCCAGTACTTC. Encoded protein: CASSWTGRQETQYF.

In nucleotides, the CDR3 is TGCGCCAGCAGCTCGTCGACAGGCATCTATGGCTACACCTTC. Its protein product is CASSSSTGIYGYTF. The chain combines TRBV5-1 with TRBJ1-2; a weak D match, TRBD1 (6 bases). CDR1 is SGHRS, CDR2 YFSETQ, per germline. CDR3 length: 14 amino acids. Between the trimmed V and J ends, which lost 3 bases and 4 bases, there was a span of 13 bases.

The chain uses TRBV7-9 and TRBJ1-2, with 7 bases identical to TRBD1. Germline lookup yields CDR1 SEHNR and CDR2 FQNEAQ (reference sequence). With V trimmed by 5 bases and J by 13 bases, 7 bases remained unmatched. The CDR3 has 11 amino acids. CDR3 DNA: TGTGCCAGCAGCCCCCCACAGGGGTCCACCTTC. Translated, it gives CASSPPQGSTF.

The gene calls are TRBV19 and TRBJ2-3; possible D gene TRBD2, 6 bases. Trimming took off 10 bases at V and 4 bases at J, with 18 bases between the two ends. CDR3 length equals 14 residues. CDR1 is LNHDA, CDR2 SQIVND, per germline (reference sequence). This CDR3 is CATRDFGSADTQYF. As DNA, the CDR3 is TGTGCCACTAGGGACTTCGGTTCGGCAGATACGCAGTATTTT.

The chain uses TRBV15 and TRBJ1-5; D gene unclear. Trimming left V 3 bases short and J 2 bases short, with 11 bases between. This CDR3 contains 15 residues. CDR1 and CDR2 (germline): LNHNV, YYDKDF (reference sequence). CDR3 nucleotide sequence: TGTGCCACCAGCAGGAAGTCCGGGGGCAATCAGCCCCAGCATTTT. It codes for CATSRKSGGNQPQHF.

The chain uses TRBV5-4 and TRBJ1-2; D might be TRBD1 (5 bases). V was clipped by 4 bases and J by 4 bases, with 11 bases between them. The CDR3 extends over 13 amino acids. Germline values: CDR1 SGHNT, CDR2 YYREEE (reference sequence). The CDR3 here is CASSQTGGYGYTF. CDR3 DNA: TGTGCCAGCAGCCAAACCGGGGGCTATGGCTACACCTTC.

CDR3 protein: CASSPSSGGPYEQYF. In DNA, the CDR3 is TGTGCCAGCAGTCCTTCTAGCGGGGGGCCCTACGAGCAGTACTTC. The chain couples TRBV6-5 to TRBJ2-7, with 11 bases fitting TRBD2. V dropped 5 bases and J dropped 2; count of bases not matched to a gene: 5. The V gene's germline CDR1 is MNHEY and CDR2 SVGAGI. The CDR3 runs to 15 residues.

V usage is TRBV19 and J usage is TRBJ2-1, with D possibly matching TRBD2 (5 bases). CDR1 LNHDA and CDR2 SQIVND come from the germline V gene (reference sequence). V lost 6 bases, J lost 8 bases, and 14 bases lay in between. This CDR3 has 13 amino acids. CDR3 sequence reads: CASSFSRVHEQFF. In nucleotides, the CDR3 is TGTGCCAGTAGCTTTTCGAGGGTCCATGAGCAGTTCTTC.

The chain joins TRBV6-6 to TRBJ2-1; perhaps TRBD2 as D (6 bases). Germline CDR1 is MNHNY and CDR2 is SVGAGI (reference sequence). Trimming pared 2 bases from V and 9 bases from J, leaving 11 bases between. This CDR3 comprises 13 residues. Written as DNA, the CDR3 is TGTGCCAGCAGTTACGGAGGGTCTCGTGAGCAGTTCTTC. Translating gives CASSYGGSREQFF.

CDR3 DNA: TGTGCCAGCAGTGAAGCGCTTATAGCGGGGGGCCAAGAGACCCAGTACTTC. Translated: CASSEALIAGGQETQYF. The V call is TRBV2, the J call TRBJ2-5; 10 bases align to TRBD2. Germline V gene data show CDR1 as SNHLY and CDR2 as FYNNEI. The CDR3 has 17 residues. V shed 0 bases and J 1 base; nucleotides not matched to a gene: 5. The full variable domain, with the rest looked up from reference TRBV2 and TRBJ2-5, is EPEVTQTPSHQVTQMGQEVILRCVPISNHLYFYWYRQILGQKVEFLVSFYNNEISEKSEIFDDQFSVERPDGSNFTLKIRSTKLEDSAMYFCASSEALIAGGQETQYFGPGTRLLVL.

This sequence joins TRBV12-5 and TRBJ1-6; tentatively, D is TRBD1 (6 bases). Germline V gene lookup returns CDR1 LGHNT and CDR2 FRNRAP. Between the trimmed V and J ends, which lost 3 bases and 8 bases, there was a span of 20 bases. The CDR3 has 17 residues. The CDR3 spells CASGFSPDRPLHSPLHF. In nucleotides, the CDR3 is TGTGCTAGTGGTTTTTCACCAGACAGGCCGTTGCATTCACCCCTCCACTTT. Together with reference TRBV12-5 and TRBJ1-6, the CDR3 gives the full variable domain: DARVTQTPRHKVTEMGQEVTMRCQPILGHNTVFWYRQTMMQGLELLAYFRNRAPLDDSGMPKDRFSAEMPDATLATLKIQPSEPRDSAVYFCASGFSPDRPLHSPLHFGNGTRLTVT.

The V and J genes are TRBV5-1 and TRBJ1-3, with D possibly matching TRBD1 (6 bases). The germline V gene encodes CDR1 SGHRS and CDR2 YFSETQ. CDR3 size: 19 residues. V lost 5 bases and J lost 8, with 32 bases in between. CDR3 in amino acids: CASRPTPRLSGQSVHTIYF. In DNA form, the CDR3 reads TGCGCCAGCAGACCAACACCTAGATTGTCAGGACAGTCGGTACACACCATATATTTT.

The chain uses TRBV19 and TRBJ2-2, with 8 nucleotides matching TRBD1. The CDR3 is 18 residues long. The germline V gene encodes CDR1 LNHDA and CDR2 SQIVND (reference sequence). V gave up 3 bases and J gave up 7 bases; unmatched junction bases: 16. The chain's CDR3 is CASSIKILGRGQGGELFF. The CDR3 bases are TGTGCCAGTAGTATTAAGATTTTGGGCAGGGGGCAAGGCGGGGAGCTGTTTTTT.

V is TRBV28 and J is TRBJ1-4; D perhaps matches TRBD1 (5 bases). The CDR3 has 13 amino acids. Germline CDR1 is MDHEN and CDR2 is SYDVKM. Trimming took 8 bases from V and 8 from J, leaving 15 bases between them. CDR3 DNA: TGTGCCAGCCATCGGGGGGGGAAGGAAAAACTGTTTTTT. It translates to CASHRGGKEKLFF. The complete variable domain, with remaining parts taken from reference TRBV28 and TRBJ1-4, reads DVKVTQSSRYLVKRTGEKVFLECVQDMDHENMFWYRQDPGLGLRLIYFSYDVKMKEKGDIPEGYSVSREKKERFSLILESASTNQTSMYLCASHRGGKEKLFFGSGTQLSVL.

Written as DNA, the CDR3 is TGTGCCAGCAGCCGACGGGAGAGGGGATACGAGCAGTACTTC. It is translated as CASSRRERGYEQYF. The J gene is TRBJ2-7, the V gene TRBV7-9; a weak D match, TRBD2 (6 bases). The V gene lost 5 bases and the J gene lost 4 bases, with 15 bases spanning the gap. This CDR3 has 14 residues. Germline V gene data show CDR1 as SEHNR and CDR2 as FQNEAQ (reference sequence).

V is TRBV28 and J is TRBJ1-2; the match to TRBD1 covers 8 bases. In germline, CDR1 is MDHEN, CDR2 SYDVKM. After removal of 3 bases from V and 2 bases from J, the junction contained 11 bases not matched to a gene. CDR3 length equals 17 residues. The CDR3 sequence is CASSLRLRTGRNYGYTF. CDR3 DNA sequence: TGTGCCAGCAGTTTGCGGCTAAGGACAGGGCGAAACTATGGCTACACCTTC.

CDR3 residues: CASSLFGGGIDTQYF. CDR3 nucleotides: TGTGCCAGCAGCTTATTCGGCGGGGGGATAGATACGCAGTATTTT. The V gene is TRBV7-2, the J gene TRBJ2-3, with 8 bases fitting TRBD2. V shed 2 bases and J 5 bases; nucleotides not matched to a gene: 6. Germline CDR1 SGHTA, CDR2 FQGNSA. This CDR3 has 15 amino acids.